The 11 T cell receptor beta chains below were found in one sample sequenced in a study of blood T cell repertoires in COVID-19. The table came from immunoSEQ multiplex PCR; TCRdb's copy has only in-frame clones and leaves some out. In the table there are around 400,000 clones, about 90% of which are singletons. Sample: PBMCs or T cells enriched from blood (not recorded which). The receptors stem from a woman aged 25 to 39 who had recovered from COVID-19.

The genes are TRBV18 and TRBJ2-7; D may be TRBD1 (6 bases). Germline V gene data show CDR1 as KGHSH and CDR2 as LQKENI. The ends were cut back, 5 bases at V and 4 bases at J, with 15 bases in the middle. The CDR3 consists of 14 residues. CDR3 in amino acids: CASSEPGTPYEQYF. CDR3 in DNA: TGTGCCAGCTCAGAACCCGGGACACCGTACGAGCAGTACTTC.

V usage is TRBV10-3 and J usage is TRBJ2-7; 8 nucleotides align to TRBD1. Germline CDR1 is ENHRY and CDR2 is SYGVKD. The J segment lost 5 bases and the V segment lost 6 bases, leaving 9 bases of the junction unmatched. The CDR3 contains 14 residues. CDR3: CAISLDREAHEQYF. The CDR3 DNA reads TGTGCCATCAGCCTGGACAGGGAAGCTCACGAGCAGTACTTC.

This clone was observed once. The V gene is TRBV4-1, the J gene TRBJ1-2; a weak D match, TRBD1 (6 bases). The CDR3 contains 17 residues. V lost 1 base to trimming and J lost 1 base, with 16 bases between them. Germline V gene lookup returns CDR1 MGHRA and CDR2 YSYEKL. CDR3 residues: CASSQGRDRTDNYGYTF. The CDR3 DNA reads TGCGCCAGCAGCCAAGGGAGAGACAGGACCGATAACTATGGCTACACCTTC.

The V and J genes are TRBV7-2 and TRBJ1-2; possible D gene TRBD1, 5 bases. V lost 1 base and J 3 bases, leaving 12 bases between the germline ends. Germline CDR1 reads SGHTA; CDR2 reads FQGNSA. The length of the CDR3 is 15 residues. This CDR3 reads CASSLGLWDYYGYTF. The CDR3 DNA is TGTGCCAGCAGCTTAGGACTGTGGGACTACTATGGCTACACCTTC.

The chain couples TRBV10-3 to TRBJ1-2; possible D gene TRBD1, 5 bases. Per the germline V gene, CDR1 is ENHRY and CDR2 is SYGVKD. The CDR3 has 13 amino acids. Between the trimmed V and J ends, which lost 3 bases and 6 bases, there was a span of 11 bases. The CDR3 region has the DNA TGTGCCATCAGTGAATTGGGGGAGGATGGCTACACCTTC. This translates into CAISELGEDGYTF.

The J gene is TRBJ2-2, the V gene TRBV7-8; D is undetermined. The CDR3 totals 14 residues. Germline CDR1 SGHVS, CDR2 FQNEAQ. The V end lost 1 base, the J end lost 6 bases, and 9 bases lay between the germline ends. In DNA form, the CDR3 reads TGTGCCAGCAGCTTAGTCCCTGAGCCCGGGGAGCTGTTTTTT. It encodes CASSLVPEPGELFF.

The chain carries TRBV18 and TRBJ1-1; D unclear. The CDR3 is 13 residues long. Trimming cost V 1 base and J 6 bases, with 9 bases left between them. Per the germline V gene, CDR1 is KGHSH and CDR2 is LQKENI. In DNA, the CDR3 is TGTGCCAGCTCACCACTACCTCGGGCTGAAGCTTTCTTT. This gives the protein CASSPLPRAEAFF. The variable domain in full, with the rest retrieved from reference TRBV18 and TRBJ1-1, is NAGVMQNPRHLVRRRGQEARLRCSPMKGHSHVYWYRQLPEEGLKFMVYLQKENIIDESGMPKERFSAEFPKEGPSILRIQQVVRGDSAAYFCASSPLPRAEAFFGQGTRLTVV.

This chain connects TRBV28 to TRBJ1-1; 7 nucleotides line up with TRBD1. The CDR3 sequence is 14 residues long. The germline CDR1 and CDR2 sequences are MDHEN and SYDVKM. V was clipped by 3 bases and J by 6 bases; unmatched bases: 7. CDR3 DNA: TGTGCCAGCAGTTTGCCCACTGACAGGGCTGAAGCTTTCTTT. Translated: CASSLPTDRAEAFF.

The rearrangement uses TRBV6-6 and TRBJ2-7, with D tentatively TRBD1 (6 bases). The CDR3 is 16 residues long. Germline CDR1 and CDR2: MNHNY and SVGAGI (reference sequence). The V end lost 3 bases, the J end lost 3 bases, and 18 bases lay between the germline ends. CDR3 sequence: CASSYTTGRLDYEQYF. Written as DNA, the CDR3 is TGTGCCAGCAGTTATACAACAGGGAGACTCGACTACGAGCAGTACTTC.

The chain links TRBV9 to TRBJ2-1, with 11 nucleotides matching TRBD2. CDR1 is SGDLS and CDR2 is YYNGEE in the germline V gene. Losses at the gene ends were 4 bases for V and 4 bases for J; bases not matched to a gene: 4. The CDR3 covers 15 residues. This CDR3 reads CASSPRLAGYNEQFF. CDR3 in DNA: TGTGCCAGCAGCCCCCGACTAGCGGGGTACAATGAGCAGTTCTTC.

CDR3 DNA: TGTGCCAGCTCACCGCAGGGCAAGAACACTGAAGCTTTCTTT. Amino acids: CASSPQGKNTEAFF. The rearrangement links TRBV18 to TRBJ1-1; maybe TRBD1 (5 bases). The CDR3 runs to 14 residues. Germline CDR1 reads KGHSH; CDR2 reads LQKENI. V lost 3 bases to trimming and J lost 1 base, with 9 bases between them.